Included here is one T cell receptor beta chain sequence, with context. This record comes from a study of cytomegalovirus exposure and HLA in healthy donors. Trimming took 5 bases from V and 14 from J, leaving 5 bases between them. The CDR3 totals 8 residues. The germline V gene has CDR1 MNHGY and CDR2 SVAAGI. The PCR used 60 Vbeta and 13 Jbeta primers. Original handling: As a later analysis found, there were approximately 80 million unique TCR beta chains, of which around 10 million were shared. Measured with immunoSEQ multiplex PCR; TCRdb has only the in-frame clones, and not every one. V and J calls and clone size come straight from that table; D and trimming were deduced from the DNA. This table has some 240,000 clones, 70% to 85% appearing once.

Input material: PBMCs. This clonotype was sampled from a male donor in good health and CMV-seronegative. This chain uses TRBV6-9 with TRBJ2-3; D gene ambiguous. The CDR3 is CASSPMYF. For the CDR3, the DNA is TGTGCCAGCAGTCCAATGTATTTT.